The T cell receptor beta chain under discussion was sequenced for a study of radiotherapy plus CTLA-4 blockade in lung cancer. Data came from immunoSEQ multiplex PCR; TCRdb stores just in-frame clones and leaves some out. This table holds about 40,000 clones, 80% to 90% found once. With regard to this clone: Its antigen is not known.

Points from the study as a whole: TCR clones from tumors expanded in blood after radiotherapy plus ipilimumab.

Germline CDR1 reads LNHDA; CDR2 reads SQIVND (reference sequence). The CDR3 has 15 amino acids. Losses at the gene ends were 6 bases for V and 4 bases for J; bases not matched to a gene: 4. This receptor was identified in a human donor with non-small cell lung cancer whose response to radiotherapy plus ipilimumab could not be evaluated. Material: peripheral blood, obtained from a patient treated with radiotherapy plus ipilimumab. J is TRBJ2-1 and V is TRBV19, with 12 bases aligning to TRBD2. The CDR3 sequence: CASSKLAGGYNEQFF. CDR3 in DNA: TGTGCCAGTAGCAAACTAGCGGGGGGTTACAATGAGCAGTTCTTC.